The 21 T cell receptor beta chains listed next were all sequenced from one sample in a study of beta chain features in type 1 diabetes (dated by TCRdb to the late 2010s). Library method: the immunoSEQ multiplex PCR assay. All of the isolated RNA was reverse transcribed with the High Capacity cDNA Reverse Transcription Kit, so expressed TCRB transcripts were sequenced. TCRdb mirrors the immuneACCESS table, restricted to in-frame sequences. Some clones are absent from its copies; in checked studies, under half trace to an unresolved V gene, and the reason for the others is unknown. For this sample the table gives 600,000 to 650,000 clones, of which roughly 16% were detected only once. The biggest ten clones account for around 0.1% of the sample. Sequencing was done on a sample of naive CD4+ T cells from blood. What this sample's cell subset or site label stands for: true naive CD4+ T cells. The source is a man between 18 and 35 years old in good health.

This clone has just a few counts. The chain links TRBV30 to TRBJ2-2; D is possibly TRBD2 (6 bases). The CDR3 sequence is 14 residues long. V dropped 3 bases and J dropped 0 bases, with 8 bases sitting between them. From germline, CDR1 is GTSNPN and CDR2 SVGIG (reference sequence). As DNA, the CDR3 is TGTGCCTGGAGGAGGAGGGCGAACACCGGGGAGCTGTTTTTT. It translates to CAWRRRANTGELFF.

The chain combines TRBV18 with TRBJ2-3, with a tentative D call TRBD2 (6 bases). Germline assignment: CDR1 KGHSH and CDR2 LQKENI. Trimming took 3 bases from V and 5 from J, leaving 15 bases between them. The length of the CDR3 is 15 residues. CDR3 amino acids: CASSPGGLQVDTQYF. The CDR3 nucleotides are TGTGCCAGCTCACCGGGAGGCCTTCAAGTAGATACGCAGTATTTT.

This clone was seen a handful of times. The chain combines TRBV28 with TRBJ2-7; D is possibly TRBD2 (6 bases). V gave up 7 bases and J gave up 7 bases, with 14 bases separating them. Germline V gives CDR1 MDHEN, CDR2 SYDVKM. This CDR3 contains 12 residues. CDR3 region: CASNMGLREQYF. The CDR3, as DNA: TGTGCCAGCAACATGGGACTTAGGGAGCAGTACTTC.

Worth noting for this clone: The junction shows a germline mismatch at one end, possibly a read error. The J gene is TRBJ1-2, the V gene TRBV11-2; the D is unclear. In germline, CDR1 is SGHAT, CDR2 FQNNGV. The length of the CDR3 is 13 residues. The CDR3 nucleotides are TGTGCCAGCAGCTTAGGACTTAACTACGGCTACACCTTC. Residues: CASSLGLNYGYTF.

The chain couples TRBV5-4 to TRBJ2-1, with no clear D. In germline, CDR1 is SGHNT, CDR2 YYREEE (reference sequence). Trimming cost V 0 bases and J 8 bases, with 3 bases left between them. The CDR3 extends over 11 amino acids. Here the CDR3 reads CASSLEYEQFF. CDR3 nucleotides: TGTGCCAGCAGCTTGGAATATGAGCAGTTCTTC.

This clone was detected only a few times. V gene TRBV4-2 combines with J gene TRBJ2-1; D not certain. The ends were cut back, 1 base at V and 5 bases at J, with 12 bases in the middle. CDR1 is LGHNA, CDR2 YNFKEQ, per germline. The CDR3 is 15 residues long. The CDR3 loop is CASSQGLSDHNEQFF. DNA of the CDR3: TGTGCCAGCAGCCAAGGACTTTCTGACCACAATGAGCAGTTCTTC.

The chain recombines TRBV7-2 with TRBJ1-6, with TRBD1 as a possible D gene (5 bases). Germline lookup yields CDR1 SGHTA and CDR2 FQGNSA. Between the trimmed V and J ends, which lost 6 bases and 10 bases, there was a span of 10 bases. The CDR3 has 12 residues. The CDR3 region has the DNA TGTGCCAGCAGTCCAGGGAAATCACCCCTCCACTTT. It is translated as CASSPGKSPLHF. Drawing the rest from reference TRBV7-2 and TRBJ1-6, the complete variable domain is GAGVSQSPSNKVTEKGKDVELRCDPISGHTALYWYRQSLGQGLEFLIYFQGNSAPDKSGLPSDRFSAERTGGSVSTLTIQRTQQEDSAVYLCASSPGKSPLHFGNGTRLTVT.

This rearrangement joins TRBV4-1 to TRBJ1-1, with D uncertain. Looked up from germline, CDR1 is MGHRA and CDR2 is YSYEKL. CDR3 length equals 15 residues. The V end was cut by 5 bases, the J end by 4 bases, with 17 bases between. The CDR3 DNA is TGCGCCAGCAGCGATGAGTTGCGTCAGGTCACTGAAGCTTTCTTT. Translating it yields CASSDELRQVTEAFF.

The V and J genes are TRBV5-4 and TRBJ1-1; the D gene is possibly TRBD1 (5 bases). This CDR3 contains 14 residues. The V end was cut by 2 bases, the J end by 0 bases, with 8 bases between. Germline CDR1 reads SGHNT; CDR2 reads YYREEE (reference sequence). The CDR3: CASSFQGLNTEAFF. The CDR3 nucleotides are TGTGCCAGCAGCTTTCAGGGCCTGAACACTGAAGCTTTCTTT.

This clone was counted only a few times. This chain links TRBV29-1 with TRBJ1-1; 7 bases are a match to TRBD1. The CDR3 is 13 residues long. Germline CDR1 SQVTM, CDR2 ANQGSEA. With 3 bases clipped from V and 4 bases from J, the junction kept 5 bases outside the gene matches. As DNA, the CDR3 is TGCAGCGTTGACTCGGCAGGGGGCACTGAAGCTTTCTTT. Its translation is CSVDSAGGTEAFF.

This clone turned up a few times. V is TRBV5-6 and J is TRBJ2-3, with TRBD2 matching 8 bases. The CDR3 runs 16 residues. Germline loops: CDR1 SGHDT, CDR2 YYEEEE. V shed 4 bases and J 4 bases; nucleotides not matched to a gene: 11. The CDR3 sequence is CASSPGGRSWADTQYF. DNA for the CDR3: TGTGCCAGCAGCCCGGGAGGGCGGAGTTGGGCAGATACGCAGTATTTT.

The sample holds a few counts of this clone. This chain connects TRBV4-2 to TRBJ2-3, with unresolved D. The CDR3 length is 15 residues. The ends were cut back, 4 bases at V and 2 bases at J, with 13 bases in the middle. In germline, CDR1 is LGHNA, CDR2 YNFKEQ. The CDR3 here is CASSPLLAYTDTQYF. In DNA, the CDR3 is TGTGCCAGCAGCCCGCTTCTGGCGTACACAGATACGCAGTATTTT.

This clone has more than one count but fewer than ten. The chain is built from TRBV27 and TRBJ2-7; 10 positions match TRBD2. This CDR3 is 14 amino acids long. Looked up from germline, CDR1 is MNHEY and CDR2 is SMNVEV (reference sequence). V gave up 3 bases and J gave up 4 bases; unmatched junction bases: 3. The CDR3 sequence: CASSFGTSEYEQYF. CDR3 DNA sequence: TGTGCCAGCAGTTTCGGGACTAGCGAGTACGAGCAGTACTTC.

This clone was seen only a few times. The rearrangement uses TRBV7-3 and TRBJ2-7; maybe TRBD2 (6 bases). Germline V gene lookup returns CDR1 SGHTA and CDR2 FQGTGA. This CDR3 spans 14 amino acids. Trimming removed 2 bases from V and 7 bases from J, with 15 bases in between. In DNA form, the CDR3 reads TGTGCCAGCAGCTTAGCGGGGACGGCCGGGGAGCAGTACTTC. Its protein product is CASSLAGTAGEQYF.

The V gene is TRBV5-4, the J gene TRBJ2-5; D may be TRBD2 (6 bases). The germline gives CDR1 SGHNT, CDR2 YYREEE (reference sequence). Trimming took off 4 bases at V and 2 bases at J, with 15 bases between the two ends. This CDR3 is built from 15 residues. CDR3 amino acids: CASSMRRDFQETQYF. The CDR3 coding sequence is TGTGCCAGCAGCATGCGCAGGGACTTTCAAGAGACCCAGTACTTC.

The table lists this clone with a few counts. The chain recombines TRBV7-2 with TRBJ2-5, with no clear D. The CDR3 is 14 amino acids. Germline CDR1 SGHTA, CDR2 FQGNSA. V gave up 1 base and J gave up 5 bases, with 11 bases separating them. Here the CDR3 DNA reads TGTGCCAGCAGCTTAGATGCCAGCCCCGAGACCCAGTACTTC. Encoded protein: CASSLDASPETQYF.

V and J are TRBV5-4 and TRBJ2-5, with TRBD1 identical over 9 bases. The CDR3 sequence is 15 residues long. The V gene's germline CDR1 is SGHNT and CDR2 YYREEE (reference sequence). V was clipped by 4 bases and J by 7 bases; unmatched bases: 11. CDR3 residues: CASSTGTGPTRTQYF. The CDR3 DNA is TGTGCCAGCAGCACTGGGACAGGGCCGACGAGGACCCAGTACTTC.

A few counts support this clone. The J gene is TRBJ2-1, the V gene TRBV7-9, with D possibly matching TRBD1 (6 bases). Germline V gene lookup returns CDR1 SEHNR and CDR2 FQNEAQ (reference sequence). Trimming removed 5 bases from V and 2 bases from J, with 10 bases in between. The length of the CDR3 is 14 residues. The DNA of the CDR3 is TGTGCCAGCAGCCTTCGGACAGCCTACAATGAGCAGTTCTTC. Its translation: CASSLRTAYNEQFF. Full variable domain (remainder filled in from reference TRBV7-9 and TRBJ2-1): DTGVSQNPRHKITKRGQNVTFRCDPISEHNRLYWYRQTLGQGPEFLTYFQNEAQLEKSRLLSDRFSAERPKGSFSTLEIQRTEQGDSAMYLCASSLRTAYNEQFFGPGTRLTVL.

V and J are TRBV4-3 and TRBJ1-2; possibly TRBD1 for D (6 bases). This CDR3 spans 15 amino acids. Germline lookup yields CDR1 LGHNA and CDR2 YSLEER. Trimming stripped 4 bases from V and 1 base from J, with 13 bases between. The CDR3 sequence: CASSRDGQSNYGYTF. The CDR3 nucleotides read TGCGCCAGCAGCCGCGATGGACAGAGTAACTATGGCTACACCTTC.

CDR3 residues: CSVVQDRGSPLHF. Written as DNA, the CDR3 is TGCAGCGTTGTCCAGGACAGGGGTTCACCCCTCCACTTT. The chain has TRBV29-1 and TRBJ1-6; 9 nucleotides line up with TRBD1. The CDR3 extends over 13 amino acids. The germline V gene encodes CDR1 SQVTM and CDR2 ANQGSEA. The V gene end was trimmed by 4 bases and the J gene end by 9 bases; junction bases not matched to a gene: 4.

This clone was observed a handful of times. The chain links TRBV6-4 to TRBJ2-1, with 12 bases lining up with TRBD2. The germline V gene encodes CDR1 MRHNA and CDR2 SNTAGT. After removal of 6 bases from V and 6 bases from J, the junction contained 3 bases not matched to a gene. The CDR3 consists of 14 residues. The CDR3 nucleotides are TGTGCCAGCAGCCTAGCGGGAGGGCCCAATGAGCAGTTCTTC. It encodes CASSLAGGPNEQFF.